This T cell receptor (beta chain) was documented in a study of post-analysis software for immune sequencing data. Built from TCR beta cDNA, the libraries had unique molecular identifiers in them. Input of about 0.95 to 10 million T cells yielded roughly 0.5 million cDNA molecules. From the PCR reads, TCRdb called clonotypes with MiXCR, one entry per CDR3 protein. The data hold about 160,000 distinct CDR3 sequences, with under 40% observed a single time. The CDR3 contains 12 residues. Trimming left V 6 bases short and J 0 bases short, with 5 bases between. The chain has TRBV12-3 or TRBV12-4 and TRBJ1-2, with D hard to call. The receptor comes from a girl aged 5 to 17 with multiple sclerosis. The sequencing here drew on blood, taken after autologous hematopoietic stem cell transplantation. CDR3 nucleotides: TGTGCCAGCAGGGGTTCTAACTATGGCTACACCTTC. It specifies CASRGSNYGYTF.